The T cell receptor (beta chain) under discussion was sequenced for a study of blood T cell repertoires in COVID-19. Across the whole study: Specimens from acute and convalescent COVID-19 originated in the United States, Italy and Spain.

V gave up 6 bases and J gave up 6 bases, with 11 bases separating them. The CDR3 spans 11 residues. Per the germline V gene, CDR1 is SQVTM and CDR2 is ANQGSEA. Under the authors' procedure: The authors estimated nucleated cell counts from reference gene primer amplification. Clones were read by immunoSEQ multiplex PCR, and TCRdb kept only the in-frame ones, dropping some. That table is the source of V, J and clone size, and D and trimming were worked out from the DNA. The sample contains about 200,000 clones, 82% of which appear only once. Clinical history as reported by participants underpinned cohort assignment. Recovery meant two consecutive negative NP/OP PCR tests, professional clearance, or resolved symptoms.

Source material: PBMCs or T cells enriched from blood (not recorded which). The sequence was obtained from a middle-aged man who had recovered from COVID-19. The V call is TRBV29-1, the J call TRBJ1-1; tentatively, D is TRBD1 (5 bases). CDR3 DNA sequence: TGCAGCGTGGCAGGGTACGCTGAAGCTTTCTTT. Amino acids: CSVAGYAEAFF.